The T cell receptor beta chain under discussion was sequenced for a study of shared clonotypes between healthy human individuals (dated by TCRdb to 2020 to 2022). For the study in its entirety: Three men and a couple of women, aged 18 to 49 years, made up the cohort. To estimate repertoire size and how much clonotypes are shared between individuals, the study performed deep sequencing of blood TCR repertoires from a few healthy adults. To increase sequencing depth and limit assay-specific biases, different laboratories used diverse techniques to prepare libraries and sequence TCR repertoires. Between about 0.9 and 10 billion PBMCs per donor were obtained by leukapheresis.

This clone has only a few counts. Which antigen it targets is not known. Base qualities are missing; no much larger clone stands one base away. Using the deep immunoSEQ assay, TCR CDR3 regions were amplified from genomic DNA by multiplex PCR. For each cell subset, the extracted genomic DNA was distributed evenly across all wells of several immunoSEQ 96-well plates, and each plate served as one replicate. For unsorted PBMC, each replicate PCR was loaded with approximately 0.3 ug genomic DNA, equivalent to roughly 33,000 T cell genomes. Unsorted PBMC genomic DNA was sequenced across ten immunoSEQ deep assay plates. Purified libraries were quantified with a Qubit 3.0 fluorometer, sized on a Bioanalyzer 2100, and re-quantified with the KAPA Library Quantification kit. Every immunoSEQ 96-well plate was sequenced on a separate single-read 150-cycle Illumina NextSeq 550 flow cell. As for how the authors treated the data: The immunoSEQ output contained only junctional sequences without quality scores, so filtering could not match that applied to full-length reads. To assign V/J genes and CDR3, sequences were annotated using PyIR, a Python wrapper for IgBLAST v1.9, with IMGT germline references. Any read was removed if the V/J assignment was weak (E-value above 1e-6), the CDR3 was missing, or the read contained stop codons, out-of-frame junctions, or ambiguous translated residues. V3J clonotypes were defined as sequences sharing the same inferred V gene, J gene, and CDR3 amino acid sequence. Percentage overlap between repertoires was computed as shared unique clonotypes divided by the size of the smaller repertoire. Three approaches were used to assess repertoire richness: RTK rarefaction, the Chao1 estimator, and Recon v2.1 estimates of unobserved clonotypes. TCRdb took over this immuneACCESS table, retaining in-frame rearrangements with V and J assigned. Such tables are incomplete; in checked studies, under half of the missing clones stem from an unresolved V gene, and the remainder is unexplained. That table gives V, J and clone size, and the DNA gave D and trimming. This sample comprises 450,000 to 600,000 clones, approximately 79% of them detected only once. The ten largest clones capture less than 15% of the sample.

General conclusions and limits of the study: Only blood was sampled, and tissue TCR repertoires likely differ from those in blood. Based on pairwise subsampling, the degree of clonotype sharing among donors was expected to be affected by sequencing depth. Because the study included a small number of donors, the genetic and exposure-history diversity represented was limited.

The donors were healthy, HIV-negative adults with no recently reported acute infections or vaccinations. Only Caucasian adults living in Nashville, Tennessee, USA were represented among the donors. For unsorted samples, some 90 million PBMCs were counted and genomic DNA was extracted with the QIAamp DNA Blood Mini kit. Blood was collected by leukapheresis, and PBMCs were isolated by Ficoll-Histopaque density gradient centrifugation and then cryopreserved in liquid nitrogen vapor phase. Its CDR3 holds 15 amino acids, cysteine through phenylalanine. Of the read, only the CDR3 DNA is kept; its 45 bases are in frame from base 1. CDR1 and CDR2 were assigned from the germline V gene (reference sequence) as GTSNPN and SVGIG. V drops 0 bases and J drops 3 bases, leaving 11 bases in between.

Sequencing input: PBMCs. Here the chain combines TRBV30 and TRBJ2-2; the D segment could be TRBD2, given 6 matching bases. This receptor was taken from a middle-aged woman in good health. Some clones in this sample may be carry-over from other donors' samples. Here is the DNA: TGTGCCTGGAGTGTATCCGGGACTCACACCGGGGAGCTGTTTTTT. This is translated as CAWSVSGTHTGELFF.